The 13 T cell receptor beta chains given below trace back to one sample, sequenced in a study of cytomegalovirus exposure and HLA in healthy donors. Primers for the PCR totalled 60 Vbeta and 13 Jbeta. TCRdb keeps only in-frame clones here, not all; method: immunoSEQ multiplex PCR. The repertoire has around 130,000 clones, 74% of them found once; the top ten carry around 6.6%. The sample was PBMCs. The receptors stem from a man aged 40-49 years in good health and CMV-seropositive.

This clone was seen only a few times. This chain links TRBV5-1 with TRBJ2-5; 8 nucleotides match TRBD1. V lost 3 bases and J lost 1; bases outside the gene matches: 5. The CDR3 sequence is 15 residues long. Germline CDR1 SGHRS, CDR2 YFSETQ. CDR3 sequence: CASSWTGPVQETQYF. The CDR3 nucleotides are TGCGCCAGCAGCTGGACAGGGCCCGTCCAAGAGACCCAGTACTTC.

CDR3 coding DNA: TGTGCCAGCAGCCCTGGACAGGGGGCTAGCAATGAGCAGTTCTTC. Translating it yields CASSPGQGASNEQFF. The chain carries TRBV5-4 and TRBJ2-1; 11 bases agree with TRBD1. The length of the CDR3 is 15 residues. CDR1 and CDR2 from the germline V gene are SGHNT and YYREEE (reference sequence). V shed 4 bases and J 6 bases; nucleotides not matched to a gene: 6.

This clone came up a few times. The V and J genes are TRBV7-8 and TRBJ2-3; tentative D call: TRBD2 (6 bases). The germline V and J ends were trimmed by 0 bases and 2 bases, with 18 bases remaining between them. Germline V gene data show CDR1 as SGHVS and CDR2 as FQNEAQ. The CDR3 has 18 residues. The CDR3 DNA follows: TGTGCCAGCAGCTTAGCTCGGACTACCCTCCTCTCCACAGATACGCAGTATTTT. Protein: CASSLARTTLLSTDTQYF. Full variable domain (rest looked up from reference TRBV7-8 and TRBJ2-3): GAGVSQSPRYKVAKRGQDVALRCDPISGHVSLFWYQQALGQGPEFLTYFQNEAQLDKSGLPSDRFFAERPEGSVSTLKIQRTQQEDSAVYLCASSLARTTLLSTDTQYFGPGTRLTVL.

The V gene is TRBV9, the J gene TRBJ1-1; D is unresolved. The germline V gene encodes CDR1 SGDLS and CDR2 YYNGEE. The V end was cut by 3 bases, the J end by 6 bases, with 15 bases between. This CDR3 has 14 residues. This chain's CDR3 is CASSARPEGAEAFF. The CDR3 coding sequence is TGTGCCAGCAGCGCGAGACCGGAAGGAGCTGAAGCTTTCTTT.

The chain employs TRBV13 and TRBJ1-5; D is perhaps TRBD1 (5 bases). The V gene lost 0 bases and the J gene lost 9 bases, with 9 bases spanning the gap. The CDR3 totals 13 residues. Looked up from germline, CDR1 is PRHDT and CDR2 is FYEKMQ (reference sequence). The CDR3 DNA reads as TGTGCCAGCAGCTTAGGGCGGGGACCGCCCCAGCATTTT. Its translation is CASSLGRGPPQHF. Supplemented by reference TRBV13 and TRBJ1-5, the full variable domain reads AAGVIQSPRHLIKEKRETATLKCYPIPRHDTVYWYQQGPGQDPQFLISFYEKMQSDKGSIPDRFSAQQFSDYHSELNMSSLELGDSALYFCASSLGRGPPQHFGDGTRLSIL.

J is TRBJ1-2 and V is TRBV5-1, with D maybe TRBD1 (5 bases). Germline V gives CDR1 SGHRS, CDR2 YFSETQ. Trimming left V 4 bases short and J 2 bases short, with 12 bases between. The CDR3 is made up of 14 amino acids. The CDR3, as DNA: TGCGCCAGCAGCGCGGGAGGGACGAACTATGGCTACACCTTC. Protein product: CASSAGGTNYGYTF.

This clone was seen once. This chain connects TRBV10-2 to TRBJ2-7, with D maybe TRBD2 (5 bases). Trimming took 4 bases from V and 5 from J, leaving 18 bases between them. Germline V gene data show CDR1 as WSHSY and CDR2 as SAAADI. The CDR3 is made up of 15 amino acids. CDR3 coding DNA: TGCGCCAGCAGTGTGTCGACGGGGAGATTGCACGAGCAGTACTTC. This encodes CASSVSTGRLHEQYF.

The chain joins TRBV5-1 to TRBJ1-2; 12 bases agree with TRBD1. This CDR3 has 18 residues. With V trimmed by 1 base and J by 7 bases, 14 bases remained unmatched. Germline CDR1 reads SGHRS; CDR2 reads YFSETQ. The chain's CDR3 is CASSLQGGQGAHYRGYTF. The CDR3 DNA sequence: TGCGCCAGCAGCTTGCAGGGGGGACAGGGGGCGCATTATCGTGGCTACACCTTC.

This clone was found a few times. The chain employs TRBV7-2 and TRBJ2-5; 8 bases are shared with TRBD1. CDR1 and CDR2 from the germline V gene are SGHTA and FQGNSA. The CDR3 totals 14 residues. V gave up 5 bases and J gave up 5 bases; unmatched junction bases: 7. CDR3 residues: CASSTPTGAETQYF. The CDR3 nucleotides are TGTGCCAGCAGCACCCCGACAGGGGCCGAGACCCAGTACTTC.

The V and J genes are TRBV28 and TRBJ2-7, with 11 bases that match TRBD2. The CDR3 runs to 16 residues. J was trimmed by 3 bases and V by 3 bases; bases with no gene match: 7. Germline CDR1 MDHEN, CDR2 SYDVKM. In DNA, the CDR3 is TGTGCCAGCAGTTTCCGGATACTAGCGGGAGTCTACGAGCAGTACTTC. This sequence encodes CASSFRILAGVYEQYF.

This clone has a handful of counts. The V and J genes are TRBV5-6 and TRBJ2-7, with TRBD2 matching over 9 bases. The germline gives CDR1 SGHDT, CDR2 YYEEEE. The CDR3 runs 14 residues. V lost 4 bases to trimming and J lost 4 bases; unmatched junction nucleotides: 6. The CDR3 DNA reads TGTGCCAGCAGCCAACCGGGACTAGCTTACGAGCAGTACTTC. Protein: CASSQPGLAYEQYF.

The V and J genes are TRBV2 and TRBJ2-2, with 9 bases lining up with TRBD2. Germline CDR1 SNHLY, CDR2 FYNNEI. There are 16 residues in the CDR3. V shed 3 bases and J 6 bases; nucleotides not matched to a gene: 8. This CDR3 is CASSEGRGGPAGELFF. CDR3 nucleotide sequence: TGTGCCAGCAGTGAGGGGCGGGGGGGCCCCGCCGGGGAGCTGTTTTTT.

The chain combines TRBV27 with TRBJ2-5; weak D call: TRBD1 (6 bases). V lost 8 bases and J lost 5, with 18 bases in between. Looked up from germline, CDR1 is MNHEY and CDR2 is SMNVEV (reference sequence). The CDR3 loop spans 14 amino acids. The CDR3 spells CASAGTLRRETQYF. The CDR3 DNA sequence: TGTGCCAGCGCCGGGACACTCAGGCGGGAGACCCAGTACTTC.